Following are 14 T cell receptor beta chains from one sample sequenced in a study of graft-versus-host responses after intestinal transplantation. No cognate antigen is known for these TCRs. Sequenced by immunoSEQ multiplex PCR; TCRdb stores in-frame clones only, minus some. The sample has about 120,000 clones, about 92% seen once. The sequences come from unstimulated CD8+ T cells sorted from spleen or lymph node cells, collected before transplant. These receptors all stem from a human donor who was the organ donor for an intestinal transplant.

This clone has only one observation. The genes are TRBV19 and TRBJ1-3; 7 bases are a match to TRBD1. Per the germline V gene, CDR1 is LNHDA and CDR2 is SQIVND (reference sequence). J gave up 4 bases and V 7 bases, and 13 bases lay outside the gene matches. The CDR3 runs 16 residues. The DNA for the CDR3 is TGTGCCAGTACAGAAGGAGAGGGGGCGCGCGGAAACACCATATATTTT. Translated: CASTEGEGARGNTIYF.

V is TRBV5-5 and J is TRBJ2-7, with D uncertain. CDR1 is SGHKS, CDR2 YYEKEE, per germline (reference sequence). CDR3 length: 11 residues. V lost 0 bases and J 6 bases, leaving 4 bases between the germline ends. In DNA, the CDR3 is TGTGCCAGCAGCTTGGGCGGCGAGCAGTACTTC. Protein: CASSLGGEQYF.

The rearrangement links TRBV30 to TRBJ2-7; tentative D call: TRBD2 (6 bases). V was cut by 3 bases and J by 0 bases, with 12 bases left in between. CDR3 size: 14 residues. CDR1 GTSNPN and CDR2 SVGIG come from the germline V gene (reference sequence). The CDR3 protein is CAWSGGLSSYEQYF. The CDR3 DNA reads as TGTGCCTGGAGCGGGGGACTTAGCTCCTACGAGCAGTACTTC.

The chain recombines TRBV4-1 with TRBJ2-7; 7 positions agree with TRBD2. Germline CDR1 and CDR2: MGHRA and YSYEKL. The CDR3 runs 18 residues. Trimming at V came to 1 base and at J to 1 base, leaving 13 bases not matched to a gene. In DNA, the CDR3 is TGCGCCAGCAGCCAAGTAGATGAACCGGGACTACTTTCCTACGAGCAGTACTTC. This gives the protein CASSQVDEPGLLSYEQYF.

This chain joins TRBV11-2 and TRBJ2-3; 8 bases fit TRBD1. Germline assignment: CDR1 SGHAT and CDR2 FQNNGV. The ends lost 5 bases at V and 0 bases at J; junction bases unmatched: 16. The CDR3 is 19 residues long. The CDR3 DNA is TGTGCCAGCAGCCTTCACGGGACAGGATACCTTACTAGCACAGATACGCAGTATTTT. Its translation is CASSLHGTGYLTSTDTQYF.

The V call is TRBV7-9, the J call TRBJ2-3; TRBD2 matches at 10 bases. CDR1 is SEHNR and CDR2 is FQNEAQ in the germline V gene (reference sequence). J lost 0 bases, V lost 1 base, and 4 bases had no gene match. The CDR3 spans 17 residues. CDR3 region: CASSLEATSGSTDTQYF. The CDR3 DNA reads TGTGCCAGCAGCTTAGAAGCGACTAGCGGGAGCACAGATACGCAGTATTTT. Based on the CDR3 plus reference TRBV7-9 and TRBJ2-3, the full variable domain is DTGVSQNPRHKITKRGQNVTFRCDPISEHNRLYWYRQTLGQGPEFLTYFQNEAQLEKSRLLSDRFSAERPKGSFSTLEIQRTEQGDSAMYLCASSLEATSGSTDTQYFGPGTRLTVL.

This clone was counted between two and nine times. This sequence joins TRBV9 and TRBJ1-1, with D perhaps TRBD1 (6 bases). Trimming took off 4 bases at V and 2 bases at J, with 15 bases between the two ends. Germline assignment: CDR1 SGDLS and CDR2 YYNGEE. The CDR3 totals 15 residues. The CDR3 DNA sequence: TGTGCCAGCAGCCCCTACCAGGGGAGCAACACTGAAGCTTTCTTT. This translates into CASSPYQGSNTEAFF. Variable domain in full (rest from reference TRBV9 and TRBJ1-1): DSGVTQTPKHLITATGQRVTLRCSPRSGDLSVYWYQQSLDQGLQFLIQYYNGEERAKGNILERFSAQQFPDLHSELNLSSLELGDSALYFCASSPYQGSNTEAFFGQGTRLTVV.

This chain uses TRBV27 with TRBJ2-7; 9 bases map to TRBD1. The J segment lost 4 bases and the V segment lost 8 bases, leaving 9 bases of the junction unmatched. CDR1 is MNHEY and CDR2 is SMNVEV in the germline V gene (reference sequence). The CDR3 runs 14 residues. In nucleotides, the CDR3 is TGTGCCAGCCGCCAGGGGACAGGGAATTACGAGCAGTACTTC. This encodes CASRQGTGNYEQYF.

CDR3 in DNA: TGTGCCAGCAGTTGGGGGGGAAACACCATATATTTT. Protein sequence: CASSWGGNTIYF. This chain connects TRBV28 to TRBJ1-3, with D perhaps matching TRBD1 (5 bases). Germline CDR1 MDHEN, CDR2 SYDVKM. The CDR3 spans 12 residues. V lost 4 bases and J lost 4, with 5 bases in between.

J is TRBJ2-7 and V is TRBV6-5; D is tentatively TRBD1 or TRBD2 (5 bases each). V was cut by 2 bases and J by 4 bases, with 15 bases left in between. The CDR3 extends over 15 amino acids. Germline-derived CDR1 and CDR2 are MNHEY and SVGAGI. This CDR3 is CASSYRIPEGYEQYF. The CDR3 DNA reads as TGTGCCAGCAGTTACCGTATCCCCGAGGGGTACGAGCAGTACTTC.

This chain uses TRBV25-1 with TRBJ1-5; tentatively, D is TRBD1 (6 bases). The CDR3 runs 18 residues. The germline V gene has CDR1 MGHDK and CDR2 SYGVNS. V was shortened by 2 bases and J by 2 bases, with 19 bases between the two germline ends. The CDR3 spells CASSEPHTGKDCNQPQHF. CDR3 nucleotides: TGTGCCAGCAGTGAACCCCACACAGGGAAGGACTGCAATCAGCCCCAGCATTTT.

The rearrangement uses TRBV6-4 and TRBJ2-3; tentative D call: TRBD2 (6 bases). The ends were cut back, 4 bases at V and 8 bases at J, with 19 bases in the middle. Germline lookup yields CDR1 MRHNA and CDR2 SNTAGT. The CDR3 length is 15 residues. CDR3: CASSGVASELGTQYF. The CDR3 DNA follows: TGTGCCAGCAGTGGGGTGGCTAGCGAGCTGGGTACGCAGTATTTT.

V and J are TRBV13 and TRBJ2-3; D is undetermined. CDR3 length: 13 residues. The V end was cut by 4 bases, the J end by 3 bases, with 8 bases between. The germline gives CDR1 PRHDT, CDR2 FYEKMQ (reference sequence). CDR3: CASSSPSTDTQYF. CDR3 in DNA: TGTGCCAGCAGCTCTCCGTCTACAGATACGCAGTATTTT.

The sample holds a few counts of this clone. V usage is TRBV5-1 and J usage is TRBJ2-4; TRBD1 is a possible D gene (5 bases). Germline V CDR1 and CDR2: SGHRS, YFSETQ. Between the trimmed V and J ends, which lost 0 bases and 16 bases, there was a span of 17 bases. The length of the CDR3 is 13 residues. This CDR3 reads CASSLAGRDIAYF. The DNA for the CDR3 is TGCGCCAGCAGCTTGGCCGGCAGGGATATCGCATACTTC.